Listed here are 27 T cell receptor beta chains from one sample, sequenced in a study of T-cell reconstitution after alpha-beta-depleted transplantation in children. The TCRbeta library was prepared with unique molecular identifiers. From the PCR reads, TCRdb called clonotypes with MiXCR, one entry per CDR3 protein. The sample records under 750,000 distinct CDR3 sequences, 23% being singletons. The sample was PBMCs, mostly from graft donor cells, taken 360 days after TCRalphabeta/CD19-depleted stem cell transplant. These TCRs come from a boy in the first two years of life who had a stem cell transplant for acute myeloid leukemia, so the T cells may come from the graft donor.

The rearrangement joins TRBV6-5 to TRBJ2-3; 9 bases align to TRBD2. V lost 2 bases to trimming and J lost 5 bases; unmatched junction nucleotides: 8. This CDR3 region has 16 residues. Per the germline V gene, CDR1 is MNHEY and CDR2 is SVGAGI. The CDR3 bases are TGTGCCAGCAGTTACGATAGCGGGGGCCCCAGAGATACGCAGTATTTT. Translating it yields CASSYDSGGPRDTQYF.

Many counts were recorded for this clonotype. The J gene is TRBJ2-1, the V gene TRBV20-1; possible D gene TRBD2, 6 bases. Germline assignment: CDR1 DFQATT and CDR2 SNEGSKA (reference sequence). V was pared by 3 bases and J by 8 bases, with 11 bases between. The CDR3 contains 12 residues. CDR3 nucleotides: TGCAGTGCTAGGGGGACTGCCCATGAGCAGTTCTTC. Encoded protein: CSARGTAHEQFF.

This chain uses TRBV20-1 with TRBJ2-7; TRBD2 matches 7 bases. Germline V gene data show CDR1 as DFQATT and CDR2 as SNEGSKA (reference sequence). The CDR3 consists of 14 residues. V lost 2 bases, J lost 0 bases, and 4 bases stayed unmatched. The CDR3 spells CSARSGRLSYEQYF. In DNA form, the CDR3 reads TGCAGTGCTAGATCCGGGAGGCTCTCCTACGAGCAGTACTTC.

The V gene is TRBV20-1, the J gene TRBJ2-6, with D possibly being TRBD1 or TRBD2 (5 bases each). The CDR3 runs to 16 residues. Trimming shortened V by 3 bases and J by 0 bases, and 12 bases separated the two germline ends. Germline V gene data show CDR1 as DFQATT and CDR2 as SNEGSKA (reference sequence). The chain's CDR3 is CSARNTRGSGANVLTF. CDR3 in DNA: TGCAGTGCTAGGAACACTAGGGGCTCTGGGGCCAACGTCCTGACTTTC.

The table lists this clonotype with many counts. V usage is TRBV20-1 and J usage is TRBJ2-7; 8 bases map to TRBD1. This CDR3 comprises 12 residues. Germline CDR1 reads DFQATT; CDR2 reads SNEGSKA (reference sequence). CDR3 in DNA: TGTGCCGGACAGGGAACCTTCTACGAGCAGTACGTC. It encodes CAGQGTFYEQYV.

The rearrangement links TRBV6-2 or TRBV6-3 to TRBJ2-1, with TRBD1 identical over 7 bases. The germline V gene has CDR1 MNHEY and CDR2 SVGEGT. V shed 1 base, J shed 6 bases, and the junction held 6 bases outside the gene matches. CDR3 length: 15 residues. The CDR3 nucleotides are TGTGCCAGCAGTTACTATGGGACAGTAGGCAATGAGCAGTTCTTC. It yields the protein CASSYYGTVGNEQFF.

This sequence joins TRBV20-1 and TRBJ2-1; perhaps TRBD2 as D (5 bases). The length of the CDR3 is 11 residues. V dropped 4 bases and J dropped 7 bases, with 8 bases sitting between them. The germline V gene has CDR1 DFQATT and CDR2 SNEGSKA (reference sequence). In nucleotides, the CDR3 is TGCAGTGCTACCCGGAGGAATGAGCAGTTCTTC. Translated, it gives CSATRRNEQFF.

The V and J genes are TRBV11-3 and TRBJ2-1; D unresolved. Deletions cut 1 base from V and 0 bases from J, with 13 bases between. CDR3 size: 17 residues. CDR1 and CDR2 from the germline V gene are SGHNT and YENEEA. CDR3 nucleotide sequence: TGTGCCAGCAGCTTAGTTATGACTGTGAGCTCCTACAATGAGCAGTTCTTC. Residues: CASSLVMTVSSYNEQFF.

Ten or more counts support this clonotype. This chain joins TRBV5-1 and TRBJ2-2; 8 positions match TRBD2. Trimming at V came to 4 bases and at J to 7 bases, leaving 3 bases not matched to a gene. This CDR3 is 13 amino acids long. The germline V gene encodes CDR1 SGHRS and CDR2 YFSETQ. In DNA form, the CDR3 reads TGCGCCAGCAGCCCCGGGACTAGCGGGGAGCTGTTTTTT. Protein sequence: CASSPGTSGELFF.

In this sample, this clonotype turned up many times. The CDR3 loop is CARTGVVTEAFF. CDR3 bases: TGTGCCAGGACAGGGGTTGTCACTGAAGCTTTCTTT. This chain links TRBV7-2 with TRBJ1-1; 8 bases fit TRBD1. CDR1 and CDR2 (germline): SGHTA, FQGNSA. This CDR3 spans 12 amino acids. Germline trimming cut 9 bases from V and 4 bases from J; bases unmatched to any gene: 4.

This clonotype was found once. The CDR3 region has the DNA TGTGCCAGCAGCATCCTCGACCACTCCTACGAGCAGTACTTC. This sequence encodes CASSILDHSYEQYF. The rearrangement uses TRBV21-1 and TRBJ2-7. TRBV21-1 is an annotated pseudogene. This CDR3 spans 14 amino acids.

This clonotype was found a few times. V and J are TRBV5-1 and TRBJ2-5; D gene uncertain. Trimming pared 0 bases from V and 2 bases from J, leaving 8 bases between. CDR3 length: 14 residues. The V gene's germline CDR1 is SGHRS and CDR2 YFSETQ. In nucleotides, the CDR3 is TGCGCCAGCAGCTTGGCGGCGGAGCAAGAGACCCAGTACTTC. Translation: CASSLAAEQETQYF. The full variable domain, rest sourced from reference TRBV5-1 and TRBJ2-5, is KAGVTQTPRYLIKTRGQQVTLSCSPISGHRSVSWYQQTPGQGLQFLFEYFSETQRNKGNFPGRFSGRQFSNSRSEMNVSTLELGDSALYLCASSLAAEQETQYFGPGTRLLVL.

V and J are TRBV12-3 or TRBV12-4 and TRBJ2-1, with TRBD2 matching 9 bases. Germline trimming cut 4 bases from V and 4 bases from J; bases unmatched to any gene: 5. The CDR3 is made up of 15 amino acids. The CDR3 nucleotides read TGTGCCAGCAGTTCGGCTAGCGGGATATACAATGAGCAGTTCTTC. Translation gives CASSSASGIYNEQFF.

This clonotype was recorded once. The V and J genes are TRBV6-2 or TRBV6-3 and TRBJ2-1, with 8 bases fitting TRBD2. Trimming took 0 bases from V and 3 from J; bases not matched to a gene: 13. The CDR3 runs 19 residues. Germline assignment: CDR1 MNHEY and CDR2 SVGEGT. CDR3 sequence: CASSYSIVQRGPIYNEQFF. CDR3 sequence (DNA): TGTGCCAGCAGTTACTCGATAGTCCAGCGGGGGCCGATCTACAATGAGCAGTTCTTC.

In this sample, this clonotype turned up many times. V and J are TRBV20-1 and TRBJ2-1; D assignment may be TRBD1 or TRBD2 (6 bases each). This CDR3 comprises 16 residues. The V gene's germline CDR1 is DFQATT and CDR2 SNEGSKA (reference sequence). Trimming stripped 1 base from V and 0 bases from J, with 13 bases between. CDR3 sequence: CSARVSGGRSYNEQFF. CDR3 nucleotides: TGCAGTGCTAGAGTTTCCGGGGGCCGCTCCTACAATGAGCAGTTCTTC.

This clonotype was counted a few times. V and J are TRBV5-1 and TRBJ2-7, with 10 bases identical to TRBD2. The J segment lost 1 base and the V segment lost 4 bases, leaving 8 bases of the junction unmatched. CDR1 is SGHRS and CDR2 is YFSETQ in the germline V gene. The CDR3 spans 16 residues. CDR3 DNA sequence: TGCGCCAGCAGCCCGGCGCTAGCGGGGGAGTCCTACGAGCAGTACGTC. The encoded protein is CASSPALAGESYEQYV.

The rearrangement joins TRBV2 to TRBJ1-1; D not certain. Trimming took off 6 bases at V and 8 bases at J, with 13 bases between the two ends. Looked up from germline, CDR1 is SNHLY and CDR2 is FYNNEI. The CDR3 runs to 12 residues. This CDR3 is CASRFDPPEAFF. The CDR3 DNA follows: TGTGCCAGCAGGTTCGACCCACCGGAAGCTTTCTTT.

DNA of the CDR3: TGTGCCAGCAGTTACTTGGGGGGGGACAGCTCCTACAATGAGCAGTTCTTC. Its translation: CASSYLGGDSSYNEQFF. This chain joins TRBV6-7 and TRBJ2-1; D possibly uses TRBD1 or TRBD2 (7 bases each). TRBV6-7 is marked as an open reading frame, function uncertain. The CDR3 length is 17 residues. The ends were cut back, 1 base at V and 0 bases at J, with 13 bases in the middle.

This clonotype was picked up a small number of times. V usage is TRBV18 and J usage is TRBJ2-7, with D tentatively TRBD1 (6 bases). The CDR3 loop spans 14 amino acids. Germline-derived CDR1 and CDR2 are KGHSH and LQKENI. Trimming stripped 3 bases from V and 5 bases from J, with 14 bases between. The CDR3, as DNA: TGTGCCAGCTCACCTTCAGGGGCGGTGGACGAGCAGTACTTC. Its translation is CASSPSGAVDEQYF.

Ten or more counts support this clonotype. The chain couples TRBV12-3 or TRBV12-4 to TRBJ2-3; unclear D gene. There are 16 residues in the CDR3. V was pared by 3 bases and J by 1 base, with 14 bases between. The chain's CDR3 is CASSFKIGPRTDTQYF. CDR3 DNA sequence: TGTGCCAGCAGTTTTAAGATCGGGCCCCGCACAGATACGCAGTATTTT.

The chain employs TRBV28 and TRBJ2-1; 8 positions match TRBD1. Germline CDR1 is MDHEN and CDR2 is SYDVKM. This CDR3 spans 15 amino acids. Losses at the gene ends were 5 bases for V and 4 bases for J; bases not matched to a gene: 7. CDR3 bases: TGTGCCAGCAGTCGATTCCGGGACAGGTACAATGAGCAGTTCTTC. Translated, it gives CASSRFRDRYNEQFF.

This clonotype was found a few times. The chain couples TRBV28 to TRBJ2-7, with TRBD1 matching 7 bases. V trimming: 7 bases; J trimming: 3 bases; junction bases outside the gene matches: 12. Germline V gene data show CDR1 as MDHEN and CDR2 as SYDVKM. This CDR3 is 15 amino acids long. This CDR3 reads CASTLRTGVNYEQYV. The CDR3 bases are TGTGCCAGCACCCTCCGTACAGGGGTGAACTACGAGCAGTACGTC.

This clonotype was recorded many times. This rearrangement joins TRBV7-6 to TRBJ2-5, with unresolved D. The CDR3 covers 11 residues. Germline CDR1 SGHVS, CDR2 FNYEAQ. The ends were cut back, 5 bases at V and 3 bases at J, with 4 bases in the middle. Here the CDR3 reads CASSVKETQYF. The CDR3 DNA sequence: TGTGCCAGCAGCGTCAAAGAGACCCAGTACTTC.

J is TRBJ2-5 and V is TRBV20-1, with TRBD1 matching 7 bases. With V trimmed by 5 bases and J by 5 bases, 5 bases remained unmatched. The CDR3 runs to 12 residues. CDR1 is DFQATT, CDR2 SNEGSKA, per germline (reference sequence). This CDR3 reads CSAAGTAETQYF. The CDR3, as DNA: TGCAGTGCTGCTGGGACAGCGGAGACCCAGTACTTC.

V usage is TRBV30 and J usage is TRBJ2-3, with a tentative D call TRBD1 (6 bases). Germline values: CDR1 GTSNPN, CDR2 SVGIG (reference sequence). V was trimmed by 4 bases and J by 2 bases, leaving 16 bases between them. This CDR3 contains 15 residues. The CDR3 reads CAWNQGSPLTDTQYF. The CDR3 DNA is TGTGCCTGGAACCAGGGGTCCCCCCTCACAGATACGCAGTATTTT.

This clonotype was counted a few times. This chain links TRBV6-1 with TRBJ1-5; D is uncertain. The germline V gene has CDR1 MNHNS and CDR2 SASEGT. V shed 7 bases and J shed 0 bases, with 10 bases lying between them. The CDR3 runs 14 residues. The CDR3 is CASTRWRSNQPQHF. The CDR3 bases are TGTGCCAGCACCCGGTGGCGTAGCAATCAGCCCCAGCATTTT.

This clonotype was recorded many times. V usage is TRBV6-5 and J usage is TRBJ2-2; no reliable D call. The CDR3 consists of 16 residues. The V end was cut by 2 bases, the J end by 0 bases, with 10 bases between. Germline CDR1 is MNHEY and CDR2 is SVGAGI. This chain's CDR3 is CASSYSRASNTGELFF. The CDR3 nucleotides are TGTGCCAGCAGTTACAGTAGGGCCTCGAACACCGGGGAGCTGTTTTTT.